Here is one T cell receptor (beta chain) with its context. The data originate from a study of blood T cell repertoires in COVID-19. Libraries were prepared by immunoSEQ multiplex PCR; TCRdb keeps only in-frame clonotypes and omits some of them. Among 250,000 or so clones listed, roughly 80% were seen once. The CDR3 extends over 14 amino acids. Germline CDR1 and CDR2: SQVTM and ANQGSEA. J lost 0 bases, V lost 4 bases, and 4 bases had no gene match. This TCR came from a man in his 60s with acute or convalescent COVID-19. Sequencing input: peripheral blood. This chain connects TRBV29-1 to TRBJ1-2; TRBD1 matches 8 bases. The chain's CDR3 is CSVVKDRANYGYTF. In DNA, the CDR3 is TGCAGCGTTGTTAAGGACAGGGCTAACTATGGCTACACCTTC.